The T cell receptor (beta chain) under discussion was sequenced for a study of shared clonotypes between healthy human individuals. Deletions cut 4 bases from V and 4 bases from J, with 13 bases between. Germline V gene lookup returns CDR1 SQVTM and CDR2 ANQGSEA. This CDR3 has 13 amino acids. In the naive CD8 group, cells lacked CD45RO and were positively selected for CCR7, so terminally differentiated effector memory CD45RA+ cells were left out. All participating donors were Caucasian adults from Nashville, Tennessee. When replicate PCRs were run on sorted subsets, they used 200 to 250 ng DNA, roughly 30,000 T cell genomes. Some clones are missing from TCRdb's copy, which holds only in-frame ones; the method was immunoSEQ multiplex PCR. The table records some 2.1 million clones, approximately 94% of them present only once.

Sequencing used naive CD8+ T cells sorted from blood. The TCR originated in a young man in good health. This chain uses TRBV29-1 with TRBJ1-2; D possibly corresponds to TRBD1 (6 bases). The CDR3 bases are TGCAGCGTTGCGGGGGCCGCCACCTATGGCTACACCTTC. Its translation: CSVAGAATYGYTF.